The 9 T cell receptor beta chains listed next were all sequenced from one sample in a study of T cell responses to AZD1222 COVID-19 vaccine. Sequenced by immunoSEQ multiplex PCR; TCRdb stores in-frame clones only, minus some. The repertoire consists of approximately 70,000 clones, with 65% to 85% occurring once and the leading ten covering 8% to 10%. The specimen was peripheral blood, collected on day 0 of AZD1222 vaccination. These receptors were obtained from an adult in good health.

This chain connects TRBV5-1 to TRBJ1-1, with D uncertain. Germline V gene lookup returns CDR1 SGHRS and CDR2 YFSETQ. The V end lost 0 bases, the J end lost 1 base, and 4 bases lay between the germline ends. The CDR3 is 13 amino acids. CDR3 in amino acids: CASSLVANTEAFF. CDR3 sequence (DNA): TGCGCCAGCAGCTTGGTTGCGAACACTGAAGCTTTCTTT.

The genes are TRBV11-2 and TRBJ1-6; D remains unclear. Germline V gene data show CDR1 as SGHAT and CDR2 as FQNNGV. This CDR3 spans 13 amino acids. V was clipped by 5 bases and J by 8 bases, with 10 bases between them. The CDR3 sequence is CASSLDPDSPLHF. The CDR3 DNA follows: TGTGCCAGCAGCCTCGATCCTGATTCACCCCTCCACTTT.

The V and J genes are TRBV5-1 and TRBJ2-2; 9 nucleotides agree with TRBD1. Germline V lookup: CDR1 SGHRS, CDR2 YFSETQ. Trimming took 4 bases from V and 1 from J; bases not matched to a gene: 8. The CDR3 runs 17 residues. Here the CDR3 reads CASSEGTGLLNTGELFF. The DNA for the CDR3 is TGCGCCAGCAGCGAGGGGACAGGGCTCTTGAACACCGGGGAGCTGTTTTTT.

This chain joins TRBV6-5 and TRBJ2-3; 9 bases are shared with TRBD1. CDR3 length: 14 residues. Germline V gene sequence: CDR1 MNHEY, CDR2 SVGAGI. V was clipped by 7 bases and J by 3 bases; unmatched bases: 5. The CDR3 DNA reads as TGTGCCAGCATCGCGGGACAGGGAACAGATACGCAGTATTTT. Its translation: CASIAGQGTDTQYF.

The rearrangement links TRBV13 to TRBJ2-7, with unresolved D. V was cut by 3 bases and J by 3 bases, with 9 bases left in between. The CDR3 sequence is 13 residues long. The germline gives CDR1 PRHDT, CDR2 FYEKMQ (reference sequence). Here the CDR3 reads CASSLADNYEQYF. CDR3 in DNA: TGTGCCAGCAGCTTGGCAGACAACTACGAGCAGTACTTC.

V usage is TRBV7-3 and J usage is TRBJ2-5; the D is unclear. The CDR3 sequence is 13 residues long. The germline CDR1 and CDR2 sequences are SGHTA and FQGTGA. The V end lost 5 bases, the J end lost 4 bases, and 11 bases lay between the germline ends. CDR3 residues: CASSIYRGETQYF. For the CDR3, the DNA is TGTGCCAGCAGCATCTATAGAGGAGAGACCCAGTACTTC.

V gene TRBV7-2 combines with J gene TRBJ2-7; D assignment may be TRBD1 or TRBD2 (6 bases each). The CDR3 has 15 residues. CDR1 SGHTA and CDR2 FQGNSA come from the germline V gene. Trimming pared 5 bases from V and 3 bases from J, leaving 17 bases between. CDR3 coding DNA: TGTGCCAGCAGCACTCAAGGGGGTAGCGGCTACGAGCAGTACTTC. Translating it yields CASSTQGGSGYEQYF.

This clone has a count of ten or more. The V call is TRBV7-9, the J call TRBJ2-7; D is ambiguous. V was trimmed by 3 bases and J by 6 bases, leaving 6 bases between them. CDR1 is SEHNR and CDR2 is FQNEAQ in the germline V gene (reference sequence). This CDR3 spans 11 amino acids. CDR3 residues: CASSFMREQYF. Here the CDR3 DNA reads TGTGCCAGCAGCTTCATGCGCGAGCAGTACTTC.

V gene TRBV2 combines with J gene TRBJ2-7; TRBD1 matches at 8 bases. CDR1 and CDR2 from the germline V gene are SNHLY and FYNNEI. The trim removed 5 bases at V and 6 bases at J, leaving 6 bases unmatched. The CDR3 has 13 amino acids. CDR3 bases: TGTGCCAGCAGTAGGGACAGGCCCCCCGAGCAGTACTTC. Encoded protein: CASSRDRPPEQYF.